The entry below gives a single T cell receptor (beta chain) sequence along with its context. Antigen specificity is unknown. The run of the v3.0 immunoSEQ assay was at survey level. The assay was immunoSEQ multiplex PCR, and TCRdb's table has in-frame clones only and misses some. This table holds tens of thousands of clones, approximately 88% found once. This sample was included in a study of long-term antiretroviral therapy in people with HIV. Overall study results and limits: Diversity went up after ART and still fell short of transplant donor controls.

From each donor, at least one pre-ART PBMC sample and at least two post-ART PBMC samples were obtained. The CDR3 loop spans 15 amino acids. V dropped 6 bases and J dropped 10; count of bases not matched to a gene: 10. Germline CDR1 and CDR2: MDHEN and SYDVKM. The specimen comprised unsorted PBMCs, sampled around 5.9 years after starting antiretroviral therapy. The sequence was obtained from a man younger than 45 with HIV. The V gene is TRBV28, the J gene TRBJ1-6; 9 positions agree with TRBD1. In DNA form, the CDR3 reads TGTGCCAGCAGCCCATCACAGGGGGCCTGGTCACCCCTCCACTTT. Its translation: CASSPSQGAWSPLHF.